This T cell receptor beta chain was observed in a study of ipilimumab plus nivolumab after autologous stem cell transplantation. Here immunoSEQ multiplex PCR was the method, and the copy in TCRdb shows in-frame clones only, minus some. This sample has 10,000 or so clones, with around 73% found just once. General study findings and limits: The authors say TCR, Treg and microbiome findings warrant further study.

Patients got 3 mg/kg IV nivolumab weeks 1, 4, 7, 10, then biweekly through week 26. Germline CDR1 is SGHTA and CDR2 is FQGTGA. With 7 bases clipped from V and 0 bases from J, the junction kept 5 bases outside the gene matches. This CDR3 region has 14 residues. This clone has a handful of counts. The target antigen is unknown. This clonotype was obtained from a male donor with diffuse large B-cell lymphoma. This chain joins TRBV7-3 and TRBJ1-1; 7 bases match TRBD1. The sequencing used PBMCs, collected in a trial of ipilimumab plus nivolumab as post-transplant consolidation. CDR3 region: CASKQGGVNTEAFF. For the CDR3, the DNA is TGTGCCAGCAAACAAGGGGGCGTGAACACTGAAGCTTTCTTT.